The following is a T cell receptor beta chain sequence with its context. Trimming took off 4 bases at V and 8 bases at J, with 14 bases between the two ends. The CDR3 is 13 residues long. The germline gives CDR1 MNHEY, CDR2 SVGAGI. This sample is part of a study of blood T cell repertoires in COVID-19. Study summary: Some COVID-19 samples were acute and others convalescent; all came from the United States, Italy and Spain. Nucleic acid was either cDNA or gDNA, and it came from T cells, B-cell-depleted T cells, or PBMCs.

The authors' processing: Using reference gene primer amplification, nucleated cell counts were estimated. TCRdb's copy holds only in-frame clones and misses some; the assay was immunoSEQ multiplex PCR. V, J and clone size reflect that table, while D and trimming were determined from the DNA. The sample records fewer than 250,000 clones, under 90% being singletons. The specimen was peripheral blood. The chain links TRBV6-5 to TRBJ1-1; D gene uncertain. This sequence originates from a man aged 50 or older with acute or convalescent COVID-19. CDR3 DNA sequence: TGTGCCAGCAGTTTTCCCCGGGGAGACGAAGCTTTCTTT. It codes for CASSFPRGDEAFF.